This T cell receptor (beta chain) was sequenced for a study of shared T cell receptors in the human thymus (dated by TCRdb to the early 2020s). With regard to the full study: The study examined how self-reactive, shared T-cell receptor alpha chains are generated in the human thymus.

The CDR3 covers 15 residues, taking in both the cysteine and the phenylalanine. The read is trimmed to its CDR3 DNA, 45 bases read in frame from base 1. For CDR1 and CDR2, the germline V gene lists MGHRA and YSYEKL. The germline ends are 18 bases apart after V is trimmed by 6 bases and J by 4 bases. Libraries were constructed by the immunoSEQ multiplex PCR assay. What TCRdb holds here is the immuneACCESS table cut down to in-frame rearrangements. Part of the clones is not present; checked against another copy, under half of the missing clones reflect an unresolved V gene, and the others are unexplained. The sample contains hundreds of thousands of clones, over 75% of them found a single time. In total, the top ten clones hold under 0.012% of the sample. This clone was observed once. What antigen it recognizes has not been identified. Qualities for individual bases were not recorded, and no much larger clone is one base off.

This same sample was also part of a study on human thymus T cells. From the second report: Donors were immunologically healthy infants undergoing open corrective cardiac surgery for congenital heart defects in Finland. The thymus tissue came from surgical resects taken out during corrective cardiac surgery. Both the thymic and the peripheral blood repertoires appeared to show biased V and J gene segment usage. According to the related research, thymic TCR repertoires were highly overlapping among unrelated individuals. TCR alpha and beta repertoires from fewer than ten infant thymus samples and a few related peripheral blood samples were characterized in the study. Donor ages ranged from roughly 6 to 250 days, and the cohort comprised about six male and a couple of female infants. Thymocytes were mechanically released from the tissue and were stored as pellets of 10-30 million cells at -70 degrees C. A QIAsymphony instrument was used to extract genomic DNA from frozen cell pellets. The immunoSEQ multiplex PCR assay was used to amplify the TCRB and TCRAD loci from a standardized amount of quality-controlled genomic DNA. The amplicons covered the V(D)J region and were long enough to include the CDR3 and to identify the V and J genes. Amplicon sequencing was performed on an Illumina platform through the commercial immunoSEQ service. Corrections for primer bias and sequencing errors followed previously described methods, while TCRAD and TCRB definitions were based on the IMGT database. Analysis of the repertoires was done with immunoSEQ Analyzer 3.0 and VDJTools and included basic statistics, V/J segment usage, diversity estimates, rarefaction and pairwise overlap. Diversity was estimated with Chao1, ChaoE, Efron-Thisted, Shannon and inverse Simpson indices, and also on datasets down-sampled to the smallest sample. Repertoire overlap was determined by strict matching of CDR3 nucleotide sequence, V gene and J gene, and Jaccard-based multidimensional scaling clustering was applied. On average, thymus samples yielded about 810,000 unique TCRB clonotypes, whereas blood samples yielded about 84,000.

The chain joins TRBV4-1 to TRBJ1-1; the D gene is possibly TRBD1, with 6 bases matching. This clonotype was sampled from a girl less than two years old with a congenital heart defect. Donor details come from another sample of the same person, matched by shared clones. The sequencing input was thymocytes. In nucleotides, the sequence is TGCGCCAGCAGTCCGTGGGGGGGGGCCCCCACTGAAGCTTTCTTT. It codes for CASSPWGGAPTEAFF.